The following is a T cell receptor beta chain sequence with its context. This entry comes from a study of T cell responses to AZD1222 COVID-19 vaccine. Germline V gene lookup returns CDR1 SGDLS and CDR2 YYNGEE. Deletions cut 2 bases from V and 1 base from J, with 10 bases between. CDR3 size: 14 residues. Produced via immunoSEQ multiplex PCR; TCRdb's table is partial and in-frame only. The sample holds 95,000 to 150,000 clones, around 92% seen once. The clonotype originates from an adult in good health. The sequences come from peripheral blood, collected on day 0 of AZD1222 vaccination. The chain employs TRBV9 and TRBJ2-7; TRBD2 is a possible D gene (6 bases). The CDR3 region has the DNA TGTGCCAGCAGCGTGGGCGGGGAGTCCTACGAGCAGTACTTC. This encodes CASSVGGESYEQYF.